This entry lists 10 T cell receptor beta chains sequenced from one sample in a study of early T cells in non-severe SARS-CoV-2 infection. Each CDR3 protein is one row after TCRdb ran MiXCR on the 5' RACE reads. The sample has 85,000 to 95,000 distinct CDR3 sequences; over 12% are singletons. Specimen: whole blood. The receptors here all came from an adult who was a healthcare worker with PCR-confirmed SARS-CoV-2 infection or an uninfected control (not recorded which).

This chain links TRBV2 with TRBJ2-1, with 13 bases lining up with TRBD2. V gave up 6 bases and J gave up 14 bases; unmatched junction bases: 7. This CDR3 has 13 amino acids. Germline V gene sequence: CDR1 SNHLY, CDR2 FYNNEI. The CDR3 loop reads CASRRTSGGQEFF. Written as DNA, the CDR3 is TGTGCCAGCAGGAGGACTAGCGGGGGCCAGGAGTTCTTC.

This clonotype was detected a few times. The chain has TRBV7-2 and TRBJ2-7; the D is unclear. Trimming pared 3 bases from V and 6 bases from J, leaving 18 bases between. Germline V gene sequence: CDR1 SGHTA, CDR2 FQGNSA. The CDR3 covers 15 residues. The CDR3 DNA sequence: TGTGCCAGCAGCTTTACTTACTGTGGTGGGTGCGAGCAGTACGTC. Residues: CASSFTYCGGCEQYV.

Many counts were recorded for this clonotype. The chain recombines TRBV29-1 with TRBJ1-4; no reliable D call. V shed 7 bases and J shed 8 bases, with 11 bases lying between them. This CDR3 has 11 residues. Germline V gene data show CDR1 as SQVTM and CDR2 as ANQGSEA. The CDR3: CSAGFGEKLFF. The CDR3 coding sequence is TGCAGCGCCGGGTTTGGAGAAAAACTGTTTTTT.

This clonotype was observed many times. This chain links TRBV10-2 with TRBJ2-1; 11 bases are shared with TRBD2. This CDR3 spans 15 amino acids. J gave up 9 bases and V 6 bases, and 10 bases lay outside the gene matches. The germline V gene has CDR1 WSHSY and CDR2 SAAADI. CDR3 in DNA: TGCGCCAGCAGACTTAGCGGGGGGGCCATCGGTGAGCAGTTCTTC. Amino acids: CASRLSGGAIGEQFF.

This chain connects TRBV18 to TRBJ2-5; D may be TRBD2 (5 bases). Germline V CDR1 and CDR2: KGHSH, LQKENI. The V end lost 2 bases, the J end lost 4 bases, and 8 bases lay between the germline ends. The CDR3 has 13 amino acids. CDR3 bases: TGTGCCAGCTCACCAACGGCGGGAGAGACCCAGTACTTC. It encodes CASSPTAGETQYF.

The V call is TRBV5-4, the J call TRBJ1-2; 10 nucleotides line up with TRBD1. The V and J ends lost 3 bases and 8 bases, in that order; junction bases with no gene match: 13. The CDR3 is made up of 16 amino acids. The germline V gene encodes CDR1 SGHNT and CDR2 YYREEE (reference sequence). CDR3 in amino acids: CASSSFDRGRGEGYTF. Here the CDR3 DNA reads TGTGCCAGCAGCTCTTTCGACAGGGGGCGCGGAGAGGGCTACACCTTC.

V usage is TRBV30 and J usage is TRBJ1-6, with D hard to call. The CDR3 spans 13 residues. Trimming left V 0 bases short and J 7 bases short, with 7 bases between. Germline values: CDR1 GTSNPN, CDR2 SVGIG (reference sequence). The CDR3, as DNA: TGTGCCTGGAGTGTAAGTCGGAATTCACCCCTCCACTTT. It is translated as CAWSVSRNSPLHF.

In this sample, this clonotype turned up a few times. The rearrangement links TRBV3-1 to TRBJ2-5; D remains ambiguous. This CDR3 spans 12 amino acids. Germline CDR1 LGHDT, CDR2 YNNKEL (reference sequence). V was clipped by 0 bases and J by 6 bases, with 5 bases between them. In DNA, the CDR3 is TGTGCCAGCAGCCAAGAGGTAAAGACCCAGTACTTC. Translated, it gives CASSQEVKTQYF.

This clonotype was picked up a small number of times. The V and J genes are TRBV6-5 and TRBJ1-2; no definite D call. The CDR3 loop spans 15 amino acids. V dropped 0 bases and J dropped 8 bases, with 16 bases sitting between them. The germline CDR1 and CDR2 sequences are MNHEY and SVGAGI. The CDR3 protein is CASSYSWTYNQGYTF. CDR3 sequence (DNA): TGTGCCAGCAGTTACTCGTGGACCTACAATCAAGGCTACACCTTC.

V and J are TRBV3-1 and TRBJ1-1; a possible D gene is TRBD1 (5 bases). V was cut by 4 bases and J by 7 bases, with 13 bases left in between. Germline V gives CDR1 LGHDT, CDR2 YNNKEL (reference sequence). CDR3 length equals 13 residues. The CDR3 protein is CASSPGTVSEAFF. The CDR3, as DNA: TGTGCCAGCAGCCCCGGGACCGTCAGTGAAGCTTTCTTT.